This entry is about one T cell receptor beta chain. This sample was taken from a study of early T cells in non-severe SARS-CoV-2 infection. Study-level information: The chains were unpaired, and the sequenced material was bulk RNA from unsorted whole blood.

TCRdb re-called the 5' RACE reads with MiXCR, one entry per CDR3 protein. This sample carries about 49,000 distinct CDR3 sequences, over 9.5% of them seen once, and the ten largest clones take roughly a tenth. V lost 5 bases to trimming and J lost 5 bases, with 12 bases between them. Germline values: CDR1 MNHEY, CDR2 SMNVEV (reference sequence). The CDR3 extends over 13 amino acids. The V gene is TRBV27, the J gene TRBJ1-1; tentatively, D is TRBD1 (5 bases). The TCR sequence derives from an adult who was a healthcare worker with PCR-confirmed SARS-CoV-2 infection or an uninfected control (not recorded which). The specimen was whole blood. CDR3 in DNA: TGTGCCAGCAGTCCGGTCGGGGGGACTGAAGCTTTCTTT. Protein: CASSPVGGTEAFF.